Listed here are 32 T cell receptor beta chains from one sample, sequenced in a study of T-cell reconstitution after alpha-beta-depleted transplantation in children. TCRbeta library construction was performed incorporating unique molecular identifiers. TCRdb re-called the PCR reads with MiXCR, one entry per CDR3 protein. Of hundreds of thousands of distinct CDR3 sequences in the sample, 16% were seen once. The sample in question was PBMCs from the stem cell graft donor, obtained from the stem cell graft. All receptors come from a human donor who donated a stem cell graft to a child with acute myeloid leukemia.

CDR3 amino acids: CASSLTSGRDTQYF. The CDR3 DNA sequence: TGTGCCAGCAGCCTGACTAGCGGGCGAGATACGCAGTATTTT. The rearrangement joins TRBV9 to TRBJ2-3; 10 nucleotides line up with TRBD2. Per germline, CDR1 SGDLS and CDR2 YYNGEE. Trimming cost V 4 bases and J 5 bases; bases outside gene matches: 4. This CDR3 is 14 amino acids long.

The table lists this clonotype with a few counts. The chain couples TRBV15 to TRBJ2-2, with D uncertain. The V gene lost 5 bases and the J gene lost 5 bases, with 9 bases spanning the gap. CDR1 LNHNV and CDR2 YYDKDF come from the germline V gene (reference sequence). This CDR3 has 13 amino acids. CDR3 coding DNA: TGTGCCACCAGCCCCCTAACTACCGGGGAGCTGTTTTTT. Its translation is CATSPLTTGELFF.

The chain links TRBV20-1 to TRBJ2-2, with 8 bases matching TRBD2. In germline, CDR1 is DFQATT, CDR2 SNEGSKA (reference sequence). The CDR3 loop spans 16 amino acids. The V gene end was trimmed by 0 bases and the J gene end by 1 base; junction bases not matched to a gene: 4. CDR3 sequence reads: CSARDWLAGNTGELFF. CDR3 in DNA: TGCAGTGCTAGAGATTGGCTAGCGGGGAACACCGGGGAGCTGTTTTTT.

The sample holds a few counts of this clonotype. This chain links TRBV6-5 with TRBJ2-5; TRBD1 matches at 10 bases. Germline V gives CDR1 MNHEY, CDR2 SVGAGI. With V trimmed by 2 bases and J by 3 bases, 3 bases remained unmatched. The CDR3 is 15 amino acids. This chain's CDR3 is CASSYGGQGKETQYF. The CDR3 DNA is TGTGCCAGCAGTTACGGGGGACAGGGGAAAGAGACCCAGTACTTC.

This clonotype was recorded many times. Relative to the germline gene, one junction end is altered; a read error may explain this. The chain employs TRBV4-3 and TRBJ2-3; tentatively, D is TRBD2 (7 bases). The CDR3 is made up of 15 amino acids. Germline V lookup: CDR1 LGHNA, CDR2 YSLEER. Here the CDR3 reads CASNQRGAGADTQYF. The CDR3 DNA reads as TGCGCCAGCAACCAACGGGGGGCGGGAGCAGATACGCAGTATTTT.

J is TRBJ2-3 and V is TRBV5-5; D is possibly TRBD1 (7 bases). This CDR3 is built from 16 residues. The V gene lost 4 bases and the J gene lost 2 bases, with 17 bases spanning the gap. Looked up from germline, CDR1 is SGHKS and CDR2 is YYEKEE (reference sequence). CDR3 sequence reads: CASSLSQGDFTDTQYF. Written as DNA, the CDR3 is TGTGCCAGCAGCCTGTCCCAGGGGGACTTCACAGATACGCAGTATTTT.

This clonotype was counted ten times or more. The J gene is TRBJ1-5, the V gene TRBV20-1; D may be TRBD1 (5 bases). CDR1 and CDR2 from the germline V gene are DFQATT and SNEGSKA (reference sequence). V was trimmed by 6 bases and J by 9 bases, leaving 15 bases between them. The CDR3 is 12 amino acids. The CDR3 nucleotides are TGCAGTGCCCCGCAGGGAGAGGGGCCCCAGCATTTT. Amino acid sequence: CSAPQGEGPQHF.

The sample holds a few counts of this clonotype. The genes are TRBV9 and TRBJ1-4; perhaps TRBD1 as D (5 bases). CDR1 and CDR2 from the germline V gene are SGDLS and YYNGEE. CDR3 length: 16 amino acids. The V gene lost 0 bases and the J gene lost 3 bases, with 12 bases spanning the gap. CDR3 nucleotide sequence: TGTGCCAGCAGCGTAGGGGGGACCGTATCTAATGAAAAACTGTTTTTT. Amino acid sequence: CASSVGGTVSNEKLFF.

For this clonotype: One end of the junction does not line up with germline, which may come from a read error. The CDR3 is CASSPGDVSGANVLIF. In DNA, the CDR3 is TGCGCCAGCAGCCCGGGGGATGTCTCTGGGGCCAACGTCCTGATTTTC. J is TRBJ2-6 and V is TRBV10-2, with D perhaps matching TRBD2 (6 bases). From germline, CDR1 is WSHSY and CDR2 SAAADI. The CDR3 runs 16 residues.

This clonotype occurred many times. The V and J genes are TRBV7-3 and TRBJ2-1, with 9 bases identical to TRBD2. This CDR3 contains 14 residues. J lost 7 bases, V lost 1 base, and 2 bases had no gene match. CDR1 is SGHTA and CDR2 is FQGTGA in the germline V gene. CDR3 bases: TGTGCCAGCAGCTTAAGTAGCGGGGGAAATGAGCAGTTCTTC. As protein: CASSLSSGGNEQFF.

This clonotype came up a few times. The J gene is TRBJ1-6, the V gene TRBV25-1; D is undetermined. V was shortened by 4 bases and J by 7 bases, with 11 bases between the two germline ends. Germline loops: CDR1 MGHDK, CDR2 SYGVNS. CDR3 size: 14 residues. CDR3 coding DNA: TGTGCCAGCAGTGGCCTGGGGAGGAATTCACCCCTCCACTTT. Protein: CASSGLGRNSPLHF.

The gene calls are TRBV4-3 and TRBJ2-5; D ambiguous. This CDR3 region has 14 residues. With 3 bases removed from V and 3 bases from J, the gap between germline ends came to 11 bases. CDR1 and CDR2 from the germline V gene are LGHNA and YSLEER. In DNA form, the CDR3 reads TGCGCCAGCAGCCAGGATTCGACCGAAGAGACCCAGTACTTC. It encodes CASSQDSTEETQYF.

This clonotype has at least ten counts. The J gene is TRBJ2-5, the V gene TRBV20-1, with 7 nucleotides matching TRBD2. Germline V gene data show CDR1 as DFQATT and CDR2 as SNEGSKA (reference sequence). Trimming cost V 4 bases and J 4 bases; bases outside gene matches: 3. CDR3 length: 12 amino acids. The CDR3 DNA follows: TGCAGTGCTACCGGGGGGACAGAGACCCAGTACTTC. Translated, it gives CSATGGTETQYF.

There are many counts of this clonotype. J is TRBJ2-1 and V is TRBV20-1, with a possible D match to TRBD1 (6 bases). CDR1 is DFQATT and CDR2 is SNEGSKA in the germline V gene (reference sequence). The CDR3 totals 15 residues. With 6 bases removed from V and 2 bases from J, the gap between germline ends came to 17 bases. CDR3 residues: CSAHPRGHPYNEQFF. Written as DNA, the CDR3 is TGCAGTGCACACCCTCGGGGACACCCCTACAATGAGCAGTTCTTC.

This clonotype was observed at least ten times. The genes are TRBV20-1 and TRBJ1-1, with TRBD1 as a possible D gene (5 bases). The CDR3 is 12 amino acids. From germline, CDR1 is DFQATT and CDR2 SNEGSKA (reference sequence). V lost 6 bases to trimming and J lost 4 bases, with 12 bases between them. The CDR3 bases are TGCAGTGCCCCCGACAGTGGCACTGAAGCTTTCTTT. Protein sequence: CSAPDSGTEAFF.

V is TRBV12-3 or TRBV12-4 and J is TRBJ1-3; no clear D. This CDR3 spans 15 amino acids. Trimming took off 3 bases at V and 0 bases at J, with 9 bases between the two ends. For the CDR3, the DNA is TGTGCCAGCAGTTTTGACGGAAACTCTGGAAACACCATATATTTT. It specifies CASSFDGNSGNTIYF.

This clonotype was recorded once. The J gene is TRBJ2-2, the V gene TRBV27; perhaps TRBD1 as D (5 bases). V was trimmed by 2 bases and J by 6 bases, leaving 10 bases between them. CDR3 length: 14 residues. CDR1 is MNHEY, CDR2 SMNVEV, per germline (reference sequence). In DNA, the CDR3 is TGTGCCAGCAGTTTAAGGGGTAGCCCCGGGGAGCTGTTTTTT. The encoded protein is CASSLRGSPGELFF.

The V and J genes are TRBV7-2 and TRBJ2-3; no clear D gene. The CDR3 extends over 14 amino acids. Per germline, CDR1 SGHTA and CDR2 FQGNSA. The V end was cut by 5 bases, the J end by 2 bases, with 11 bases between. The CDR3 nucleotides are TGTGCCAGCAGCCCGGGTGCGGCCACAGATACGCAGTATTTT. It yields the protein CASSPGAATDTQYF.

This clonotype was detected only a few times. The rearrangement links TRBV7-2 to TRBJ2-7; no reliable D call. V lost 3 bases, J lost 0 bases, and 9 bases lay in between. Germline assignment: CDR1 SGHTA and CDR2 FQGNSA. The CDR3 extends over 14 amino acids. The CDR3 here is CASSFQTASYEQYF. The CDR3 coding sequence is TGTGCCAGCAGCTTCCAGACCGCCTCCTACGAGCAGTACTTC. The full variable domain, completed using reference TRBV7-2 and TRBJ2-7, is GAGVSQSPSNKVTEKGKDVELRCDPISGHTALYWYRQSLGQGLEFLIYFQGNSAPDKSGLPSDRFSAERTGGSVSTLTIQRTQQEDSAVYLCASSFQTASYEQYFGPGTRLTVT.

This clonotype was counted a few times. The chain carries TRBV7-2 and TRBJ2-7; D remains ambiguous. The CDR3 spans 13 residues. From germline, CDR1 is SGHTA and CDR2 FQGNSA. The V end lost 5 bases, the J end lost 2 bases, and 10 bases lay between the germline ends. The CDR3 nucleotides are TGTGCCAGCAGCGTGATTGCAACCTACGAGCAGTACGTC. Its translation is CASSVIATYEQYV.

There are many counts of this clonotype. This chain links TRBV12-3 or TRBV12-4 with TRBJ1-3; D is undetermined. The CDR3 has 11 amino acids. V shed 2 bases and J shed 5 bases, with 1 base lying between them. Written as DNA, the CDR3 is TGTGCCAGCAGTTTAAGAAACACCATATATTTT. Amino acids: CASSLRNTIYF.

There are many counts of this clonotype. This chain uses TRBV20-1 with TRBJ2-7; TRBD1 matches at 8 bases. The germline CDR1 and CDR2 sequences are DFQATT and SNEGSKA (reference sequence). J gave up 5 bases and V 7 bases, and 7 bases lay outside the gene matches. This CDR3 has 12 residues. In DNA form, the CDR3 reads TGCAGTGTCTCAGGGGGCGGGGACGAGCAGTACTTC. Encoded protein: CSVSGGGDEQYF.

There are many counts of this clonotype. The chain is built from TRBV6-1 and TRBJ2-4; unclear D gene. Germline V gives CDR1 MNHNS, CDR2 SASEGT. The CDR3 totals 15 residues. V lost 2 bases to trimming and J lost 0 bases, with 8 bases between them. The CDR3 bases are TGTGCCAGCAGTGAAATTTCCATAGCCAAAAACATTCAGTACTTC. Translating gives CASSEISIAKNIQYF.

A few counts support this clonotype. The CDR3 region is CAWSRQGTRNEQYF. Here the CDR3 DNA reads TGTGCCTGGAGTCGACAGGGGACTAGAAACGAGCAGTACTTC. The chain employs TRBV30 and TRBJ2-7; D assignment may be TRBD1 or TRBD2 (8 bases each). The CDR3 is 14 amino acids. V shed 2 bases and J shed 5 bases, with 16 bases lying between them. The germline V gene encodes CDR1 GTSNPN and CDR2 SVGIG (reference sequence).

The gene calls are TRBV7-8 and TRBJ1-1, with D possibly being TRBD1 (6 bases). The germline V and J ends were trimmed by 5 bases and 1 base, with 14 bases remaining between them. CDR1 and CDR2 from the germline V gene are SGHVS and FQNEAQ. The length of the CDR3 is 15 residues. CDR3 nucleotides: TGTGCCAGCAGCCTAACAGGGCCCCGGAACACTGAAGCTTTCTTT. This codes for CASSLTGPRNTEAFF.

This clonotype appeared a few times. The CDR3 region has the DNA TGTGCCATCAGTGAGTCGCAGCGGGGGGGATCAAAGACCCAGTACTTC. Protein: CAISESQRGGSKTQYF. This chain uses TRBV10-3 with TRBJ2-5, with 10 positions matching TRBD2. The J segment lost 6 bases and the V segment lost 0 bases, leaving 7 bases of the junction unmatched. Germline lookup yields CDR1 ENHRY and CDR2 SYGVKD. The CDR3 length is 16 residues.

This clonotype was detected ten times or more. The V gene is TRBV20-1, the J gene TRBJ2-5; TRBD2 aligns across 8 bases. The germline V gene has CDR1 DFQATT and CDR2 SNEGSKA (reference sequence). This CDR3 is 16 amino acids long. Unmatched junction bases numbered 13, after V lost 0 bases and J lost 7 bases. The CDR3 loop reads CSARDRIAGTPGTQYF. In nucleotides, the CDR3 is TGCAGTGCTAGAGATAGAATAGCGGGGACCCCAGGGACCCAGTACTTC.

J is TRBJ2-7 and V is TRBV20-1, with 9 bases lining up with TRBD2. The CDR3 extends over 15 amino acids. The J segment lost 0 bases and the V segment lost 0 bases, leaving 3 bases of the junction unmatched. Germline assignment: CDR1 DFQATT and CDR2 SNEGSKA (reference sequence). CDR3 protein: CSARDYSGSSYEQYF. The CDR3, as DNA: TGCAGTGCTAGAGATTATAGCGGGAGCTCCTACGAGCAGTACTTC.

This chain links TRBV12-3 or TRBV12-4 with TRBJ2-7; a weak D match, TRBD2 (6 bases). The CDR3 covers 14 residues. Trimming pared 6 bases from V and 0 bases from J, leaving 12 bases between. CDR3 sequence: CASRTTGGSYEQYF. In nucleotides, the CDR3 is TGTGCCAGCAGAACAACCGGGGGCTCCTACGAGCAGTACTTC.

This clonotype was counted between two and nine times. The chain's CDR3 is CASIVGTEAFF. Here the CDR3 DNA reads TGTGCCAGTATCGTCGGTACTGAAGCTTTCTTT. This sequence joins TRBV6-6 and TRBJ1-1; no definite D call. The CDR3 covers 11 residues. Germline loops: CDR1 MNHNY, CDR2 SVGAGI (reference sequence). With 9 bases removed from V and 5 bases from J, the gap between germline ends came to 10 bases.

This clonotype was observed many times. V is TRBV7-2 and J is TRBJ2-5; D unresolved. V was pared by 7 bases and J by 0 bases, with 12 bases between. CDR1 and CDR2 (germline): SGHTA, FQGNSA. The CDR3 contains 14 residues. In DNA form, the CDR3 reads TGTGCCAGCACCGTAGACACTTACCAAGAGACCCAGTACTTC. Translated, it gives CASTVDTYQETQYF.

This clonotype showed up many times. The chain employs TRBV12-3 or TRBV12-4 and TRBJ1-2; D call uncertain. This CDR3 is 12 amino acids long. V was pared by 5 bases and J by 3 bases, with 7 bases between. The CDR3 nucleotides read TGTGCCAGCAGTGGGGATGACTATGGCTACACCTTC. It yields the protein CASSGDDYGYTF.